This T cell receptor (beta chain) was sequenced during a study of beta chain features in type 1 diabetes. Study-wide background: Examination spanned approximately 110 million sorted cells from all samples.

This clone has only a few counts. Sorting gave populations that all exceeded 95% purity. As every portion of the isolated RNA was reverse transcribed, the sequencing read expressed TCRB transcripts. Average reads for naive, central memory and regulatory T cell samples were several million. Some clones are missing from TCRdb's copy, which holds only in-frame ones; the method was immunoSEQ multiplex PCR. Altogether a few hundred thousand clones are present, around 12% being singletons, with the ten largest covering roughly 0.017%. V shed 2 bases and J 15 bases; nucleotides not matched to a gene: 5. Germline loops: CDR1 MDHEN, CDR2 SYDVKM. The CDR3 extends over 13 amino acids.

The chain uses TRBV28 and TRBJ2-1; TRBD1 aligns across 12 bases. Sample: naive CD4+ T cells from blood. This TCR was sampled from a man aged 18 to 35 in good health. The DNA of the CDR3 is TGTGCCAGCAGTTTAAGGGACAGGGGGCTGTGGTTCTTC. Protein sequence: CASSLRDRGLWFF.